This TCR beta chain was recorded in a study of PD-L1 blockade in urothelial cancer. Study information: Most of the roughly 29 patients were men whose urothelial cancer was bladder-origin.

V lost 8 bases and J lost 2; bases outside the gene matches: 9. CDR1 and CDR2 from the germline V gene are SNHLY and FYNNEI. The CDR3 has 16 residues. Time point described: pretreatment peripheral blood. The data were produced by immunoSEQ multiplex PCR, yet TCRdb's version contains in-frame clones alone and is incomplete. The sample records 70,000 to 90,000 clones, more than 75% being singletons. The sequence derives from a man in his 60s with urothelial cancer. The chain has TRBV2 and TRBJ2-4; 10 bases are shared with TRBD2. The sample here was PBMCs, taken around atezolizumab (anti-PD-L1) treatment. The CDR3 nucleotides read TGTGCCAGCGATTTTGGACTAGCGGCCTCCAAAAACATTCAGTACTTC. Amino acid sequence: CASDFGLAASKNIQYF.